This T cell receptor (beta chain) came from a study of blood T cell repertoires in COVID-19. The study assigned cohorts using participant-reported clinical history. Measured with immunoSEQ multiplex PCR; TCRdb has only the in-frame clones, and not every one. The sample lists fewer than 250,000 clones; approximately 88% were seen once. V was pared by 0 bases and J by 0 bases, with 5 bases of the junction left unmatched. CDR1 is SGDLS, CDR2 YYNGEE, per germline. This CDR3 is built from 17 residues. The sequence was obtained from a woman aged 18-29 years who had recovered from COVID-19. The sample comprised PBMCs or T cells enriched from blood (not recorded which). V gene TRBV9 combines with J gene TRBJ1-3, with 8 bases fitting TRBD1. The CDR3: CASSVGTGPNSGNTIYF. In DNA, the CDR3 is TGTGCCAGCAGCGTAGGGACAGGGCCTAACTCTGGAAACACCATATATTTT.